A selection of T cell receptor beta chains follows, all from one sample in a study of blood T cell repertoires in COVID-19. Produced via immunoSEQ multiplex PCR; TCRdb's table is partial and in-frame only. Here the sample spans 60,000 to 80,000 clones, roughly nine tenths being singletons. Material: peripheral blood. These receptors were taken from a woman aged 55-75 years with COVID-19, enrolled during active disease. CDR3s include the opening cysteine and the closing phenylalanine or tryptophan. The order of the fields is V gene, D gene, J gene, clone size, CDR3 DNA, CDR3 protein. A D gene is named only where the DNA matches it firmly. Not all rows give a size; the values are once, few, many and, for expanded clones, a class.

v_call: TRBV3-1/TRBV3-2; d_call: TRBD1; j_call: TRBJ1-1; clone_size: once; cdr3_nt: TGTGCCAGCAGCCCCCTTAGTCAGGGGGCAAACACTGAAGCTTTCTTT; cdr3_aa: CASSPLSQGANTEAFF
v_call: TRBV7-9; d_call: TRBD2; j_call: TRBJ2-3; clone_size: NA; cdr3_nt: TGTGCCAGCAGCCCGAATAGCGGGAGGGCCCCAGATACGCAGTATTTT; cdr3_aa: CASSPNSGRAPDTQYF
v_call: TRBV6-1; d_call: TRBD2; j_call: TRBJ2-7; clone_size: NA; cdr3_nt: TGTGCCAGCAGTGAAGCAAGCGGGAGGACCTACGAGCAGTACTTC; cdr3_aa: CASSEASGRTYEQYF
v_call: TRBV2; d_call: NA; j_call: TRBJ1-2; clone_size: NA; cdr3_nt: TGTGCCAGCAGCGCCTTAGCTAACTATGGCTACACCTTC; cdr3_aa: CASSALANYGYTF
v_call: TRBV5-1; d_call: TRBD1; j_call: TRBJ1-5; clone_size: NA; cdr3_nt: TGCGCCAGCAGCTCACAGGGGGGTAATCAGCCCCAGCATTTT; cdr3_aa: CASSSQGGNQPQHF
v_call: TRBV19; d_call: TRBD2; j_call: TRBJ2-7; clone_size: NA; cdr3_nt: TGTGCCAGTAGTATACTGGCTAGCGGGCCCTACGAGCAGTACTTC; cdr3_aa: CASSILASGPYEQYF
v_call: TRBV24-1; d_call: TRBD1; j_call: TRBJ2-7; clone_size: NA; cdr3_nt: TGTGCCACCCCCCCGGGACAGGGGTGTATTCGTTTTCTCTACGAGCAGTACTTC; cdr3_aa: CATPPGQGCIRFLYEQYF
v_call: TRBV7-2; d_call: TRBD1; j_call: TRBJ1-1; clone_size: once; cdr3_nt: TGTGCCAGCAGCCTCTTGGGACAGGGGAACACTGAAGCTTTCTTT; cdr3_aa: CASSLLGQGNTEAFF
v_call: TRBV27; d_call: TRBD1; j_call: TRBJ2-7; clone_size: NA; cdr3_nt: TGTGCCAGCAGAGGGACAGGGGGCTACGAGCAGTACTTC; cdr3_aa: CASRGTGGYEQYF
v_call: TRBV3-1/TRBV3-2; d_call: TRBD2; j_call: TRBJ2-1; clone_size: NA; cdr3_nt: TGTGCCAGCAGCCAAGGGAGGACTAGCGGGAGGCTTGGGGATGAGCAGTTCTTC; cdr3_aa: CASSQGRTSGRLGDEQFF
v_call: TRBV18; d_call: TRBD2; j_call: TRBJ2-7; clone_size: NA; cdr3_nt: TGTGCCAGCTCACCACTTCCCACTAGCGGGAGGGTCTTTAACTACGAGCAGTACTTC; cdr3_aa: CASSPLPTSGRVFNYEQYF
v_call: TRBV3-1/TRBV3-2; d_call: TRBD1; j_call: TRBJ1-4; clone_size: NA; cdr3_nt: TGTGCCAGCAGCCTACAGGGGGCGCGTGAAAAACTGTTTTTT; cdr3_aa: CASSLQGAREKLFF
v_call: TRBV30; d_call: TRBD1; j_call: TRBJ1-5; clone_size: NA; cdr3_nt: TGTGCCTGGACAACAGGGGCGGGACAGCCCCAGCATTTT; cdr3_aa: CAWTTGAGQPQHF
v_call: TRBV4-1; d_call: TRBD2; j_call: TRBJ2-1; clone_size: NA; cdr3_nt: TGCGCCAGCAGCCAAGATGGGGGAGGGGTGACCTACAATGAGCAGTTCTTC; cdr3_aa: CASSQDGGGVTYNEQFF
v_call: TRBV5-1; d_call: NA; j_call: TRBJ2-7; clone_size: once; cdr3_nt: TGCGCCAGCAGCTTGGCAGGGTACGACGAGCAGTACTTC; cdr3_aa: CASSLAGYDEQYF
v_call: TRBV18; d_call: TRBD1; j_call: TRBJ1-1; clone_size: once; cdr3_nt: TGTGCCAGCTCACCAGCATCGGGACAGGGTTCCACTGAAGCTTTCTTT; cdr3_aa: CASSPASGQGSTEAFF
v_call: TRBV7-2; d_call: NA; j_call: TRBJ2-1; clone_size: NA; cdr3_nt: TGTGCCAGCAGCTTAGCGCGGCTTAGGTTCTACAATGAGCAGTTCTTC; cdr3_aa: CASSLARLRFYNEQFF
v_call: TRBV30; d_call: TRBD1; j_call: TRBJ2-1; clone_size: NA; cdr3_nt: TGTGCCTGGACTAGGGACAGGGGGCATGAGCAGTTCTTC; cdr3_aa: CAWTRDRGHEQFF
v_call: TRBV29-1; d_call: TRBD1; j_call: TRBJ1-2; clone_size: NA; cdr3_nt: TGCAGCGCCCTACAGGGGGAGAGGGGCTACACCTTC; cdr3_aa: CSALQGERGYTF
v_call: TRBV28; d_call: NA; j_call: TRBJ1-5; clone_size: NA; cdr3_nt: TGTGCCAGCAGTTTATTGCGGCAGCCCCAGCATTTT; cdr3_aa: CASSLLRQPQHF
v_call: TRBV5-6; d_call: NA; j_call: TRBJ1-6; clone_size: NA; cdr3_nt: TGTGCCAGCAGCTTGGGGACATCACCCCTCCACTTT; cdr3_aa: CASSLGTSPLHF
v_call: TRBV18; d_call: NA; j_call: TRBJ2-2; clone_size: NA; cdr3_nt: TGTGCCAGCTCACCCCAGGGATTTAGTACCGGGGAGCTGTTTTTT; cdr3_aa: CASSPQGFSTGELFF
v_call: TRBV28; d_call: TRBD1; j_call: TRBJ2-7; clone_size: few; cdr3_nt: TGTGCCAGCGTCCCGGGACAGAACTACGAGCAGTACTTC; cdr3_aa: CASVPGQNYEQYF
v_call: TRBV24-1; d_call: NA; j_call: TRBJ2-2; clone_size: NA; cdr3_nt: TGTGCCACCAGTGATCCCTCCGGGAGAGGGGCCGGGGAGCTGTTTTTT; cdr3_aa: CATSDPSGRGAGELFF
v_call: TRBV29-1; d_call: NA; j_call: TRBJ1-5; clone_size: NA; cdr3_nt: TGCAGCGTTGAACTTCAGGGGAGGGGTCAGCCCCAGCATTTT; cdr3_aa: CSVELQGRGQPQHF
v_call: TRBV7-2; d_call: NA; j_call: TRBJ1-2; clone_size: NA; cdr3_nt: TGTGCCAGCAGCTCCGGAGGGAGGGGATCTAACTATGGCTACACCTTC; cdr3_aa: CASSSGGRGSNYGYTF
v_call: TRBV7-2; d_call: TRBD2; j_call: TRBJ2-2; clone_size: NA; cdr3_nt: TGTGCCAGCAGCTTAGGGGGAGGGCTTGGCGGGGAGCTGTTTTTT; cdr3_aa: CASSLGGGLGGELFF
v_call: TRBV5-1; d_call: NA; j_call: TRBJ1-2; clone_size: NA; cdr3_nt: TGCGCCAGCAGCTTAACGGACTATGGCTACACCTTC; cdr3_aa: CASSLTDYGYTF
v_call: TRBV28; d_call: NA; j_call: TRBJ2-5; clone_size: NA; cdr3_nt: TGCGGTCAAGAGACCCAGTACTTC; cdr3_aa: CGQETQYF
v_call: TRBV3-1/TRBV3-2; d_call: NA; j_call: TRBJ1-2; clone_size: NA; cdr3_nt: TGTGCCAGCAGCCAAGGTGGGCAGGGGTATGGCTACACCTTC; cdr3_aa: CASSQGGQGYGYTF
v_call: TRBV9; d_call: NA; j_call: TRBJ1-4; clone_size: once; cdr3_nt: TGTGCCAGCAGCAGATACACAGGGTTCGTAGAAAAACTGTTTTTT; cdr3_aa: CASSRYTGFVEKLFF
v_call: TRBV19; d_call: TRBD1; j_call: TRBJ2-3; clone_size: NA; cdr3_nt: TGTGCCAGTACCCCCTTGGGACAGGGCCCAGATACGCAGTATTTT; cdr3_aa: CASTPLGQGPDTQYF
v_call: TRBV5-1; d_call: TRBD2; j_call: TRBJ2-1; clone_size: NA; cdr3_nt: TGCGCCAGCAGCTTGGAAGCGGGAGCCTACAATGAGCAGTTCTTC; cdr3_aa: CASSLEAGAYNEQFF
v_call: TRBV30; d_call: TRBD2; j_call: TRBJ2-5; clone_size: NA; cdr3_nt: TGTGCCTGGAGAGGACTAGCGGGAGGAGAGACCCAGTACTTC; cdr3_aa: CAWRGLAGGETQYF
v_call: TRBV9; d_call: NA; j_call: TRBJ2-3; clone_size: once; cdr3_nt: TGTGCCAGCAGCGTAGTCCCGGGAGTGAAAGATACGCAGTATTTT; cdr3_aa: CASSVVPGVKDTQYF
v_call: TRBV6-5; d_call: NA; j_call: TRBJ1-1; clone_size: NA; cdr3_nt: TGTGCCAGCCAAAGAACAGGGTTCACTGAAGCTTTCTTT; cdr3_aa: CASQRTGFTEAFF
v_call: TRBV30; d_call: TRBD1; j_call: TRBJ2-1; clone_size: NA; cdr3_nt: TGTGCCTGGAGTCGGACAGGGTGGGGAGACAATGAGCAGTTCTTC; cdr3_aa: CAWSRTGWGDNEQFF
v_call: TRBV9; d_call: NA; j_call: TRBJ1-1; clone_size: NA; cdr3_nt: TGTGCCAGCAGCGTAGAGCTGGGGGAGGACCCTTTCTTT; cdr3_aa: CASSVELGEDPFF
v_call: TRBV7-9; d_call: NA; j_call: TRBJ2-3; clone_size: NA; cdr3_nt: TGTGCCAGCAGTCCCACTAGTCAGACGCAGTATTTT; cdr3_aa: CASSPTSQTQYF
v_call: TRBV24-1; d_call: TRBD1; j_call: TRBJ1-3; clone_size: NA; cdr3_nt: TGTGCCACCAGCGGGACAGGGGAGTTGGACACCATATATTTT; cdr3_aa: CATSGTGELDTIYF
v_call: TRBV2; d_call: TRBD1; j_call: TRBJ1-5; clone_size: NA; cdr3_nt: TGTGCCAGCAGGACAGGGATATCCCTTTATCAGCCCCAGCATTTT; cdr3_aa: CASRTGISLYQPQHF
v_call: TRBV30; d_call: TRBD1; j_call: TRBJ1-4; clone_size: once; cdr3_nt: TGTGCCTGGAGCGAGCCGCACAGGGGGCTTAATGAAAAACTGTTTTTT; cdr3_aa: CAWSEPHRGLNEKLFF
v_call: TRBV11-2; d_call: NA; j_call: TRBJ2-2; clone_size: NA; cdr3_nt: TGTGCCAGCAGCTTAGTCCGGACCGGGGAGCTGTTTTTT; cdr3_aa: CASSLVRTGELFF
v_call: TRBV18; d_call: NA; j_call: TRBJ1-4; clone_size: NA; cdr3_nt: TGTGCCAGCTCAGGGACATCCAAGACAGGCGGAAGTGAAAAACTGTTTTTT; cdr3_aa: CASSGTSKTGGSEKLFF
v_call: TRBV6-5; d_call: TRBD2; j_call: TRBJ2-1; clone_size: NA; cdr3_nt: TGTGCCAGCAGTCCCCGACTAGCGGGAGAACATGAGCAGTTCTTC; cdr3_aa: CASSPRLAGEHEQFF